In this sample, the clone carrying this TCR beta chain turned up many times. The target antigen is unknown. Next came a second PCR, run for about 7 to 12 cycles, which used a sample-barcoded 5' primer along with a J-beta primer mix. TCRdb used MiXCR to reprocess the 5' RACE reads, holding one entry per CDR3 protein. This table has some 940,000 distinct CDR3 sequences, approximately 32% appearing once. The data belong to a study of blood T cells in healthy people across ages. General study points: Across the age range, TCR beta diversity per million T cells fell in a roughly linear way.

Germline V gene lookup returns CDR1 DFQATT and CDR2 SNEGSKA (reference sequence). The CDR3 is 15 amino acids. J gave up 0 bases and V 5 bases, and 4 bases lay outside the gene matches. These data were also filed under a second study, of T cells of mothers and their children. That paper adds: Mother-child pairs who were related displayed a slightly higher overlap than unrelated pairs, a difference that was non-significant.

The specimen was blood. The rearrangement joins TRBV20-1 to TRBJ2-5, with 12 bases identical to TRBD2. The TCR was taken from a woman between 40 and 55 years old in good health. CDR3 amino acids: CSAFTSGGYQETQYF. CDR3 coding DNA: TGCAGTGCTTTCACTAGCGGGGGGTACCAAGAGACCCAGTACTTC.